This T cell receptor beta chain was recovered during a study of shared clonotypes between healthy human individuals. Study-wide findings and caveats: The sharing of approximately 4.6% of naive CD4 clonotypes was seen across a handful of donors.

Trimming at V came to 0 bases and at J to 1 base, leaving 4 bases not matched to a gene. The germline V gene has CDR1 SGHVS and CDR2 FQNEAQ. The CDR3 spans 16 residues. Generated by immunoSEQ multiplex PCR, the TCRdb table keeps only in-frame clones and is missing some. The table includes about 2.4 million clones, 93% detected once. Both subsets, CD45RA+ naive and CD45RA-negative memory, were split from the CD4+ cells. Concerning this clone itself: Its antigen is as yet unknown.

V and J are TRBV7-8 and TRBJ2-7; 9 bases fit TRBD2. This clonotype was sampled from a man in his late teens or twenties in good health. Some clones in this sample may be carry-over from other donors' samples. What was sequenced was naive CD4+ T cells from PBMCs. The subset here: CD45RA+ positively selected. The CDR3 coding sequence is TGTGCCAGCAGCTTAGCTAGCGGGAGTCGATCCTACGAGCAGTACTTC. It specifies CASSLASGSRSYEQYF.